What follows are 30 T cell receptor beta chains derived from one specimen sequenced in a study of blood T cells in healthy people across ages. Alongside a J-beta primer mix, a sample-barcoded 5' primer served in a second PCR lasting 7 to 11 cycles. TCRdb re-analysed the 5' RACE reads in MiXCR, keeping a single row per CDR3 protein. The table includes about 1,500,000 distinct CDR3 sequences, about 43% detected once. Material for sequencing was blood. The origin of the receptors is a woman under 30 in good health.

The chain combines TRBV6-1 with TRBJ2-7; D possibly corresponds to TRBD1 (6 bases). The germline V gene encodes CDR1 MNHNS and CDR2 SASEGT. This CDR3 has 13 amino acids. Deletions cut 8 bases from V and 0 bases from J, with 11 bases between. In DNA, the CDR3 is TGTGCCAGCGCGGAACAGGGCTCCTACGAGCAGTACTTC. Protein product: CASAEQGSYEQYF.

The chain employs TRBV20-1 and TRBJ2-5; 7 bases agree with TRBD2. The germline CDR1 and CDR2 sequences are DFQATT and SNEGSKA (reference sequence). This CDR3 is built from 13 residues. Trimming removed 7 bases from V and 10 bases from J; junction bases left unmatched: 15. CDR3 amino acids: CSVRGERGFGQYF. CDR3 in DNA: TGCAGTGTACGGGGGGAGCGCGGTTTCGGCCAGTACTTC.

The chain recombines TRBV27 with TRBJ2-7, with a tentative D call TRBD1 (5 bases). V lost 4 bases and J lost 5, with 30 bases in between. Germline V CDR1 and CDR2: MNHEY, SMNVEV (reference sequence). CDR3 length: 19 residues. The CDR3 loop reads CASSSSIWRFQGLGDEQYF. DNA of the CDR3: TGTGCCAGCAGTTCATCGATTTGGCGGTTCCAGGGTTTAGGGGACGAGCAGTACTTC.

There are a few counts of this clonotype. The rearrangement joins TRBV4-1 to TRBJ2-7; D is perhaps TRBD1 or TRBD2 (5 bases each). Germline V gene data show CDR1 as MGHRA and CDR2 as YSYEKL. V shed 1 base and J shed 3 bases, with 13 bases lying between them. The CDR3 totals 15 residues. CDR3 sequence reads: CASSQAPGQIYEQYF. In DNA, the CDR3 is TGCGCCAGCAGCCAAGCCCCGGGGCAGATCTACGAGCAGTACTTC.

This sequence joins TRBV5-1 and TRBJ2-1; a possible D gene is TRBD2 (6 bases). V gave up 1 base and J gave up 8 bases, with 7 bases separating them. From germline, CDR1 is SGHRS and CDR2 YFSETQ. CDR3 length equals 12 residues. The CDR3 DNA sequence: TGCGCCAGCAGCTTGACTAGCCATGAGCAGTTCTTC. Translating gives CASSLTSHEQFF.

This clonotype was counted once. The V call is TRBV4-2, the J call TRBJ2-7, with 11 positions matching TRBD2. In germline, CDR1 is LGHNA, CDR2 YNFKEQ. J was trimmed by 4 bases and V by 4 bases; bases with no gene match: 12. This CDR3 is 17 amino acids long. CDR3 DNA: TGTGCCAGCAGCCGTTCTTCCGGGACTAGCGGAGCGTACGAGCAGTACTTC. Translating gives CASSRSSGTSGAYEQYF.

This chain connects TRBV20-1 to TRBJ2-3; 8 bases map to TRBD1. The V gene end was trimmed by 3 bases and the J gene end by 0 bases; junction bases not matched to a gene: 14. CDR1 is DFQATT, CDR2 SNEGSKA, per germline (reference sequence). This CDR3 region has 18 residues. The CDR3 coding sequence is TGCAGTGCTAGGGGGCTACCAGGGGGCCGTATTAGCACAGATACGCAGTATTTT. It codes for CSARGLPGGRISTDTQYF.

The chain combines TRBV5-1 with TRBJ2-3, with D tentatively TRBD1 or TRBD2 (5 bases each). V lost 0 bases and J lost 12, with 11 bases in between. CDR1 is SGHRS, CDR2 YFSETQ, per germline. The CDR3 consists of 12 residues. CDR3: CASSLGLGDQYF. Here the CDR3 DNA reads TGCGCCAGCAGCTTGGGACTGGGGGATCAGTATTTT.

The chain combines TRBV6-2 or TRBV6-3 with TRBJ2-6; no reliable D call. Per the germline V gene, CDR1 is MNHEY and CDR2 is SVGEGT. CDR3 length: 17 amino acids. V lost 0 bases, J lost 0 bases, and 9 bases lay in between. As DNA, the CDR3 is TGTGCCAGCAGTTACTCTACCGATGGCTCTGGGGCCAACGTCCTGACTTTC. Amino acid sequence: CASSYSTDGSGANVLTF.

In DNA, the CDR3 is TGCGCCAGCGGCCCTTTGCGTTCTCTGGGTTCAGGGGCTGGGGCCAACGTCCTGACTTTC. This translates into CASGPLRSLGSGAGANVLTF. This sequence joins TRBV5-1 and TRBJ2-6; D might be TRBD1 (6 bases). The germline gives CDR1 SGHRS, CDR2 YFSETQ. Trimming left V 7 bases short and J 2 bases short, with 28 bases between. The CDR3 loop spans 20 amino acids.

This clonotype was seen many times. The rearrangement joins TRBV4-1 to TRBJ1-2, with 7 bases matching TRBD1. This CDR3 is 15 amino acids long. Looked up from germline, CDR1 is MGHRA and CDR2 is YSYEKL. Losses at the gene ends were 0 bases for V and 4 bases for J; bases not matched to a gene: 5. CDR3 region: CASSQERGLSYGYTF. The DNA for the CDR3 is TGCGCCAGCAGCCAAGAAAGGGGGCTTTCCTATGGCTACACCTTC.

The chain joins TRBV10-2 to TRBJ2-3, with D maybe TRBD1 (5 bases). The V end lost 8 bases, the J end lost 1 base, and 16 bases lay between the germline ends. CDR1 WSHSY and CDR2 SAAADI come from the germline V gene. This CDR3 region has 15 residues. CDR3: CASRQYRSGTDTQYF. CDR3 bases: TGCGCCAGCCGCCAATACAGGTCAGGCACAGATACGCAGTATTTT.

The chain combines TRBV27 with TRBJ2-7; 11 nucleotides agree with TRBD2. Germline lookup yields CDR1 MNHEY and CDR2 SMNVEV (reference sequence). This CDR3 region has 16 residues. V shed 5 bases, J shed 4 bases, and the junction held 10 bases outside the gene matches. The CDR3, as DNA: TGTGCCAGCAGTGGGCCCGGGACTAGCGGATTTTACGAGCAGTACTTC. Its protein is CASSGPGTSGFYEQYF.

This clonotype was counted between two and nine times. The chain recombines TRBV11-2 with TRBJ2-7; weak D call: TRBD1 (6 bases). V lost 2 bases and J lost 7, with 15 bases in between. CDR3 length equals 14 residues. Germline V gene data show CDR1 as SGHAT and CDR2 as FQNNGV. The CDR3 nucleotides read TGTGCCAGCAGCTTATCTGGGGGCTTGTGGGAGCAGTACTTC. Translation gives CASSLSGGLWEQYF. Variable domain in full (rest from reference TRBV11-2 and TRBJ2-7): EAGVAQSPRYKIIEKRQSVAFWCNPISGHATLYWYQQILGQGPKLLIQFQNNGVVDDSQLPKDRFSAERLKGVDSTLKIQPAKLEDSAVYLCASSLSGGLWEQYFGPGTRLTVT.

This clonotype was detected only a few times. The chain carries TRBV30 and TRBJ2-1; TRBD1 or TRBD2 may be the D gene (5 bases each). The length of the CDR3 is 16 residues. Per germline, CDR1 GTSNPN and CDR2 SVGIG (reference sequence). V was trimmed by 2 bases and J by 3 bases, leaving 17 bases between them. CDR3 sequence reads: CAWSPRDRRLYNEQFF. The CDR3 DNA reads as TGTGCCTGGAGTCCAAGGGACCGTCGTCTCTACAATGAGCAGTTCTTC.

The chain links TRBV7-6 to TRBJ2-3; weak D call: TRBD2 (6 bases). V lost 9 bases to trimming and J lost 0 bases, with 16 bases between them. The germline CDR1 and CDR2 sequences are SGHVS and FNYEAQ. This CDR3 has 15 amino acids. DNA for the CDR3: TGTGCCAGTACCGGGACTTCTTCTAGCACAGATACGCAGTATTTT. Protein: CASTGTSSSTDTQYF.

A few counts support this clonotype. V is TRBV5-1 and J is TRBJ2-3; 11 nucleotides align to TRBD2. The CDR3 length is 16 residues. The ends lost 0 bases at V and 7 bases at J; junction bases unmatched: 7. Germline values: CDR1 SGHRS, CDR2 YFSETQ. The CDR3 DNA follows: TGCGCCAGCAGCTTGGATAGTAGCGGGGGGGCGAATACGCAGTATTTT. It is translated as CASSLDSSGGANTQYF.

The CDR3 sequence: CAISATGLMDTDTQYF. DNA for the CDR3: TGTGCCATCAGTGCCACCGGACTCATGGACACAGATACGCAGTATTTT. V and J are TRBV10-3 and TRBJ2-3; TRBD2 is a possible D gene (5 bases). This CDR3 is built from 16 residues. With 4 bases removed from V and 2 bases from J, the gap between germline ends came to 16 bases. In germline, CDR1 is ENHRY, CDR2 SYGVKD.

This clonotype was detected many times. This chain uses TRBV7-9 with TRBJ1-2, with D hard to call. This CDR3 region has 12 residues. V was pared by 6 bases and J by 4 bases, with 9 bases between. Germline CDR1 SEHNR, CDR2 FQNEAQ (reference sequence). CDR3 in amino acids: CASSLGLYGYTF. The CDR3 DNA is TGTGCCAGCAGTTTGGGCCTCTATGGCTACACCTTC.

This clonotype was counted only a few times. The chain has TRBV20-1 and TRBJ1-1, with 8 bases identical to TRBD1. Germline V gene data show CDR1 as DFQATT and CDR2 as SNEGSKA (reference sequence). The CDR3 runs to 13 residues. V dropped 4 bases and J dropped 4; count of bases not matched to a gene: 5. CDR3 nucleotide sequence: TGCAGTGCTACGGACAGGGTGGGCACTGAAGCTTTCTTT. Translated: CSATDRVGTEAFF.

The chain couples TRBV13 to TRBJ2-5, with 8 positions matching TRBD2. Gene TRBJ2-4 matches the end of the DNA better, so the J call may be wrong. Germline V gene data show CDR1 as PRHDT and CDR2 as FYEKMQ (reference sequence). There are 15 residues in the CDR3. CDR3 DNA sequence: TGTGCCAGCAACCTACTTACTAGCGGCAAAAACATTCAGTACTTC. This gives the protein CASNLLTSGKNIQYF.

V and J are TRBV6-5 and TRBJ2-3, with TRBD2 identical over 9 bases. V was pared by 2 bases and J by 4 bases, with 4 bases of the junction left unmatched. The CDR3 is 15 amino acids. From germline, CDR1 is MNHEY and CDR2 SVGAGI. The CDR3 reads CASSYRSGRPDTQYF. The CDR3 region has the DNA TGTGCCAGCAGTTACCGTAGCGGGAGACCAGATACGCAGTATTTT.

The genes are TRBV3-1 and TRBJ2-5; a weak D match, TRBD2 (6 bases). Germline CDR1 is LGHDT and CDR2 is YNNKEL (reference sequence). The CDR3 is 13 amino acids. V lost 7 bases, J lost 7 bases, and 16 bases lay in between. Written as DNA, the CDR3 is TGTGCCAGCAATCCGGGAGCCGGTGGGACCCAGTACTTC. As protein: CASNPGAGGTQYF.

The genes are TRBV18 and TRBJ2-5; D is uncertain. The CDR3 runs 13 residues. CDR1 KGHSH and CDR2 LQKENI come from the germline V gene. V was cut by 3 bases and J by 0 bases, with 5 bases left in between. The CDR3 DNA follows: TGTGCCAGCTCACCTACCAACCAAGAGACCCAGTACTTC. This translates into CASSPTNQETQYF.

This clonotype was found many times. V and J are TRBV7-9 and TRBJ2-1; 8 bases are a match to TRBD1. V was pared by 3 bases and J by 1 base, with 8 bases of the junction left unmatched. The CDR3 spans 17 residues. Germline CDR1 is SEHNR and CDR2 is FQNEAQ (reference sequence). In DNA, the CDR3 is TGTGCCAGCAGCTTTTTTAGGCAGGGGGCGTCCTACAATGAGCAGTTCTTC. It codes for CASSFFRQGASYNEQFF.

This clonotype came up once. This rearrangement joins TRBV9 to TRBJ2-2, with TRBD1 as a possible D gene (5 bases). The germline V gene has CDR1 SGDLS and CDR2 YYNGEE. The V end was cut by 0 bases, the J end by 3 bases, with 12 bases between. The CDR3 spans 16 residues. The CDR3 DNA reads TGTGCCAGCAGCGTAGATTGGACAACGTACACCGGGGAGCTGTTTTTT. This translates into CASSVDWTTYTGELFF.

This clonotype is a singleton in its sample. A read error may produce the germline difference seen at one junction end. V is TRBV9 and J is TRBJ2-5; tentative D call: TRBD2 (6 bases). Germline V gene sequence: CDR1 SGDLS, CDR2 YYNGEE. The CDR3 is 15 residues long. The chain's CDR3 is CASSVATGPGETLYF. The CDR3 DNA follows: TGTGCCAGCAGCGTAGCAACGGGGCCGGGAGAGACCCTGTACTTC.

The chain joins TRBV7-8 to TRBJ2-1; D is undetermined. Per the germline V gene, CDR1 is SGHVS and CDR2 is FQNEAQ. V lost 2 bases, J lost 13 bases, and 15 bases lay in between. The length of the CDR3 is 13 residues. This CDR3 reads CASSLLSETDQFF. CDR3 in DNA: TGTGCCAGCAGCTTATTATCGGAGACGGACCAGTTCTTC.

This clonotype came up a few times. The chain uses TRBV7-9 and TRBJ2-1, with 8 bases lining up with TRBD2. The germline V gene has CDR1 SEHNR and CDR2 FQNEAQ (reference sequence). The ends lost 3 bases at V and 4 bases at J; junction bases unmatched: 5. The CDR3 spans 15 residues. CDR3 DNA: TGTGCCAGCAGCTTCATCGGGGGGGCGTACAATGAGCAGTTCTTC. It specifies CASSFIGGAYNEQFF.

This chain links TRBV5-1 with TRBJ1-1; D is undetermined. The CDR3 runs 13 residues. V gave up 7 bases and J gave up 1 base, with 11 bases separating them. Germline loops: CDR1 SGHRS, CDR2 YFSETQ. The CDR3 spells CASQRERNTEAFF. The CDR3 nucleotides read TGCGCCAGCCAGAGGGAAAGGAACACTGAAGCTTTCTTT.